Listed below are T cell receptor beta chains from one sample, sequenced in a study of shared clonotypes between healthy human individuals. Data came from immunoSEQ multiplex PCR; TCRdb stores just in-frame clones and leaves some out. In the table there are about 2.4 million clones, roughly 93% of which are singletons. Sequenced: naive CD4+ T cells from PBMCs. The receptors shown here come from a man aged 18 to 30 in good health. Some clones in this sample may be carry-over from other donors' samples. Both conserved end residues are part of each CDR3. A D gene is named only where the DNA matches it firmly. Not all rows give a size; the values are once, few, many and, for expanded clones, a class.

- TRBJ1-2 - TRBV19 TGTGCCAGTAGTAATGGGGCCGAACGGAGATATGGCTACACCTTC CASSNGAERRYGYTF
- TRBJ2-5 - TRBV18 TGTGCCAGCTCACCAGAAGGGACTGGAGAGACCCAGTACTTC CASSPEGTGETQYF
TRBD2 TRBJ2-3 - TRBV28 TGTGCCAGCAGTTTGGGGAGGGGCCCAGATACGCAGTATTTT CASSLGRGPDTQYF
- TRBJ2-3 once TRBV30 TGTGCCTGGAGTGGTGCCGGGACCACCCGAGATACGCAGTATTTT CAWSGAGTTRDTQYF
TRBD1 TRBJ2-5 - TRBV11-2 TGTGCCAGCAGCCGCGACAGGGGACAAGAGACCCAGTACTTC CASSRDRGQETQYF
- TRBJ1-1 - TRBV7-3 TGTGCCAGCAGCTTCCGAGGAGCGGACACTGAAGCTTTCTTT CASSFRGADTEAFF
TRBD1 TRBJ1-3 - TRBV9 TGTGCCAGCAGCGGGACAGGGGTAGGAAACACCATATATTTT CASSGTGVGNTIYF
- TRBJ1-4 - TRBV19 TGTGCCAGTAGACGCCGGGACACACTCGGGTCTAATGAAAAACTGTTTTTT CASRRRDTLGSNEKLFF
- TRBJ1-5 - TRBV6-5 TGTGCCAGCAGTTACGATCGGGATCAGCCCCAGCATTTT CASSYDRDQPQHF
TRBD1 TRBJ1-2 - TRBV5-1 TGCGCCAGCAGCTTGGGGACGGACAGGGCGGCTGGCTACACCTTC CASSLGTDRAAGYTF
- TRBJ2-6 - TRBV5-1 TGCGCCAGCAGCTCCGGGACAGGAGCGGGATTCACTGGGGCCAACGTCCTGACTTTC CASSSGTGAGFTGANVLTF
- TRBJ2-1 - TRBV11-3 TGTGCCAGTCTCCCCACGGGGGGCCCCTACAATGAGCAGTTCTTC CASLPTGGPYNEQFF
TRBD2 TRBJ2-7 - TRBV5-1 TGCGCCAGCAGCGGGGGGACTAGCGGTTCCTACGAGCAGTACTTC CASSGGTSGSYEQYF
TRBD2 TRBJ2-3 - TRBV7-3 TGTGCCAGCAGCTTCGGACTAGCCCTGAAGGCAGATACGCAGTATTTT CASSFGLALKADTQYF
- TRBJ1-1 - TRBV18 TGTGCCAGCTCACCACTACAGGGCGGGTTGACTGAAGCTTTCTTT CASSPLQGGLTEAFF
- TRBJ2-5 - TRBV5-1 TGCGCCAGCAGCTTTGGAGGGCCAGCGAGAGAGACCCAGTACTTC CASSFGGPARETQYF
- TRBJ1-5 few TRBV19 TGTGCCAGTAGAGCTTGGGGGAGTGGGCTCGATCAGCCCCAGCATTTT CASRAWGSGLDQPQHF
TRBD1 TRBJ2-6 - TRBV15 TGTGCCACCAGCACGGACAGGGCACCTGGGGCCAACGTCCTGACTTTC CATSTDRAPGANVLTF
- TRBJ2-3 - TRBV7-9 TGTGCCAGCAGCTTATTAGCGTCAGATACGCAGTATTTT CASSLLASDTQYF
- TRBJ2-3 - TRBV11-3 TGTGCCAGCAGCTCCGGAGGGTTGGGGACAGATACGCAGTATTTT CASSSGGLGTDTQYF
TRBD1 TRBJ1-5 once TRBV7-2 TGTGCCAGCAGAAAGGGAGGACAGGGGAGCAATCAGCCCCAGCATTTT CASRKGGQGSNQPQHF
TRBD2 TRBJ2-5 - TRBV7-2 TGTGCCAGCAGCCTTGGACTAGCGGGAGGGCAAGAGACCCAGTACTTC CASSLGLAGGQETQYF
TRBD2 TRBJ2-7 - TRBV6-5 TGTGCCAGCAGTTACCGAGCTAGCGGCGAGCAGTACTTC CASSYRASGEQYF
TRBD2 TRBJ2-5 - TRBV18 TGTGCCAGCTCACCACCGCTGGGTCGGGGACTAGCGGGAGAAGGTCAAGAGACCCAGTACTTC CASSPPLGRGLAGEGQETQYF
- TRBJ2-1 - TRBV7-3 TGTGCCAGCAGCTTAACCGACGGGAATGAGCAGTTCTTC CASSLTDGNEQFF
- TRBJ2-7 few TRBV5-1 TGCGCCAGCAGCTCGAAGGGGACACCCTACGAGCAGTACTTC CASSSKGTPYEQYF
TRBD2 TRBJ2-3 - TRBV19 TGTGCCAGTGGACGGGAGGGAACAGATACGCAGTATTTT CASGREGTDTQYF
TRBD1 TRBJ2-3 - TRBV11-2 TGTGCCAGCAGCCTAAGGACAGGGTCGGTAGATACGCAGTATTTT CASSLRTGSVDTQYF
TRBD2 TRBJ2-1 - TRBV7-9 TGTGCCAGCAGCTCCCGAGAGGGCGGGAGGGACCGGAATGAGCAGTTCTTC CASSSREGGRDRNEQFF